The 27 T cell receptor beta chains below come from one sample, sequenced in a study of spatial heterogeneity in lung cancer. TCRdb itself ran the 5' RACE reads through MiXCR, one entry per CDR3 protein. In the table there are 25,000 to 30,000 distinct CDR3 sequences, approximately 6.5% of which are singletons. Study-wide results and limits: How many expanded intratumoral alpha and beta TCRs were present tracked the tumor mutation count, which was a count of nonsynonymous mutations.

These receptors are not linked to any known antigen. Indicated time point: sample taken at primary tumor resection. Sequences were derived from lung tumor tissue, sampled at surgery. These receptor sequences come from a male donor with early-stage non-small cell lung cancer.

This clonotype occurred many times. This rearrangement joins TRBV7-2 to TRBJ1-1; D unresolved. The germline V gene has CDR1 SGHTA and CDR2 FQGNSA. V lost 1 base and J 5 bases, leaving 11 bases between the germline ends. CDR3 length: 14 residues. CDR3 loop: CASSLVGTATEAFF. The CDR3 DNA reads TGTGCCAGCAGCTTAGTAGGCACTGCTACTGAAGCTTTCTTT. Full variable domain (rest looked up from reference TRBV7-2 and TRBJ1-1): GAGVSQSPSNKVTEKGKDVELRCDPISGHTALYWYRQSLGQGLEFLIYFQGNSAPDKSGLPSDRFSAERTGGSVSTLTIQRTQQEDSAVYLCASSLVGTATEAFFGQGTRLTVV.

The rearrangement links TRBV20-1 to TRBJ2-5; D is possibly TRBD1 or TRBD2 (5 bases each). The germline V gene has CDR1 DFQATT and CDR2 SNEGSKA (reference sequence). The CDR3 has 13 amino acids. V shed 3 bases and J shed 2 bases, with 10 bases lying between them. DNA of the CDR3: TGCAGTGCTAGGGGACCGGGACAAGAGACCCAGTACTTC. It codes for CSARGPGQETQYF.

This clonotype occurred many times. The chain is built from TRBV2 and TRBJ2-7; D may correspond to TRBD1 or TRBD2 (6 bases each). The germline gives CDR1 SNHLY, CDR2 FYNNEI. The CDR3 is 14 amino acids. V lost 7 bases to trimming and J lost 0 bases, with 13 bases between them. CDR3 sequence: CASKGGLDSYEQYF. As DNA, the CDR3 is TGTGCCAGCAAAGGGGGGCTAGACTCCTACGAGCAGTACTTC.

The rearrangement uses TRBV12-3 or TRBV12-4 and TRBJ2-7, with 10 bases identical to TRBD2. This CDR3 has 16 amino acids. The V gene end was trimmed by 2 bases and the J gene end by 1 base; junction bases not matched to a gene: 5. Written as DNA, the CDR3 is TGTGCCAGCAGTTTATCCCGGACTAGCGGATCCTACGAGCAGTACTTC. Its translation is CASSLSRTSGSYEQYF.

The chain recombines TRBV19 with TRBJ2-1; TRBD2 agrees at 10 bases. The CDR3 covers 15 residues. CDR1 and CDR2 from the germline V gene are LNHDA and SQIVND (reference sequence). V gave up 10 bases and J gave up 4 bases; unmatched junction bases: 10. The CDR3 loop reads CATQPTSGVYNEQFF. In nucleotides, the CDR3 is TGTGCCACCCAACCTACTAGCGGGGTTTACAATGAGCAGTTCTTC.

This clonotype was seen repeatedly, ten times or more. V and J are TRBV4-3 and TRBJ1-1; D is ambiguous. With 1 base removed from V and 11 bases from J, the gap between germline ends came to 20 bases. Germline V gives CDR1 LGHNA, CDR2 YSLEER. The CDR3 extends over 15 amino acids. The CDR3 DNA is TGCGCCAGCAGCCAAGGCTATTCGACTCCCCGGAAGGCTTTCTTT. It specifies CASSQGYSTPRKAFF.

This clonotype counts as medium-sized (0.01 to 0.1%). CDR3 coding DNA: TGTGCCAGCAGCGTAGGGGACCTCACTGAAGCTTTCTTT. This gives the protein CASSVGDLTEAFF. The gene calls are TRBV9 and TRBJ1-1; tentative D call: TRBD1 (5 bases). V dropped 0 bases and J dropped 4 bases, with 7 bases sitting between them. The CDR3 spans 13 residues. The V gene's germline CDR1 is SGDLS and CDR2 YYNGEE.

This clonotype was seen repeatedly, ten times or more. V usage is TRBV12-3 or TRBV12-4 and J usage is TRBJ1-6; a possible D gene is TRBD1 (5 bases). The germline V and J ends were trimmed by 7 bases and 10 bases, with 11 bases remaining between them. The CDR3 totals 12 residues. The DNA of the CDR3 is TGTGCCAGCACCCGGGACCTATCACCCCTCCACTTT. Translation: CASTRDLSPLHF.

Ten or more counts support this clonotype. The chain combines TRBV24-1 with TRBJ1-5; a possible D gene is TRBD1 (6 bases). This CDR3 comprises 15 residues. The V gene's germline CDR1 is KGHDR and CDR2 SFDVKD. The V gene lost 4 bases and the J gene lost 6 bases, with 15 bases spanning the gap. The CDR3 protein is CATSEPQGLRQPQHF. The CDR3 DNA is TGTGCCACCAGTGAGCCACAGGGTTTACGTCAGCCCCAGCATTTT.

In this sample, this clonotype turned up a few times. The rearrangement uses TRBV12-3 or TRBV12-4 and TRBJ2-2, with D possibly being TRBD2 (6 bases). Trimming cost V 6 bases and J 0 bases, with 11 bases left between them. CDR3 length: 15 residues. The DNA for the CDR3 is TGTGCCAGCAGAAATTTAGCGGCGAACACCGGGGAGCTGTTTTTT. Its translation: CASRNLAANTGELFF.

This clonotype was counted at least ten times. This chain links TRBV27 with TRBJ1-1, with D perhaps TRBD1 (5 bases). V was cut by 3 bases and J by 5 bases, with 7 bases left in between. This CDR3 comprises 12 residues. Looked up from germline, CDR1 is MNHEY and CDR2 is SMNVEV (reference sequence). CDR3: CASSFDRTEAFF. The CDR3, as DNA: TGTGCCAGCAGTTTTGACAGAACTGAAGCTTTCTTT.

This clonotype appeared a few times. The gene calls are TRBV12-3 or TRBV12-4 and TRBJ1-3; no definite D call. The length of the CDR3 is 12 residues. The germline V and J ends were trimmed by 3 bases and 4 bases, with 4 bases remaining between them. This CDR3 reads CASSFSGNTIYF. In DNA, the CDR3 is TGTGCCAGCAGTTTTTCGGGAAACACCATATATTTT.

This clonotype was counted at least ten times. The chain carries TRBV12-3 or TRBV12-4 and TRBJ2-1; D assignment may be TRBD1 or TRBD2 (5 bases each). V lost 5 bases and J 7 bases, leaving 21 bases between the germline ends. CDR3 length equals 16 residues. This CDR3 reads CASSPLGDPTGNEQFF. DNA for the CDR3: TGTGCCAGCAGTCCACTGGGGGACCCGACGGGGAATGAGCAGTTCTTC.

This clonotype showed up many times. The J gene is TRBJ2-2, the V gene TRBV6-1; a possible D gene is TRBD1 (5 bases). Germline CDR1 MNHNS, CDR2 SASEGT. V shed 3 bases and J shed 3 bases, with 14 bases lying between them. This CDR3 has 16 amino acids. The CDR3 loop reads CASSEGQPVYTGELFF. As DNA, the CDR3 is TGTGCCAGCAGTGAGGGGCAACCGGTCTACACCGGGGAGCTGTTTTTT.

At least ten counts were recorded for this clonotype. The chain joins TRBV7-9 to TRBJ1-2, with 8 bases identical to TRBD1. The CDR3 is 15 residues long. Germline lookup yields CDR1 SEHNR and CDR2 FQNEAQ (reference sequence). V shed 2 bases, J shed 6 bases, and the junction held 8 bases outside the gene matches. The CDR3 spells CASSLNRDRLDGYTF. For the CDR3, the DNA is TGTGCCAGCAGCTTAAACCGGGACAGGTTAGATGGCTACACCTTC.

This clonotype was found many times. CDR3 sequence: CASSQEGSSKTQYF. CDR3 bases: TGTGCCAGCAGCCAAGAGGGGTCTAGTAAAACGCAGTATTTT. V usage is TRBV4-2 and J usage is TRBJ2-3; D is unclear. This CDR3 is built from 14 residues. Germline V gene lookup returns CDR1 LGHNA and CDR2 YNFKEQ. Trimming pared 0 bases from V and 9 bases from J, leaving 13 bases between.

This clonotype was picked up many times. The chain recombines TRBV7-2 with TRBJ2-5; TRBD2 aligns across 11 bases. Trimming at V came to 1 base and at J to 2 bases, leaving 6 bases not matched to a gene. Germline V gene lookup returns CDR1 SGHTA and CDR2 FQGNSA. The CDR3 totals 17 residues. The DNA of the CDR3 is TGTGCCAGCAGCTTAGGCGGTCTAGCGGGGGGTCAAGAGACCCAGTACTTC. Amino acid sequence: CASSLGGLAGGQETQYF.

This clonotype was recorded many times. This chain joins TRBV24-1 and TRBJ2-2, with D uncertain. Trimming cost V 4 bases and J 5 bases, with 10 bases left between them. The CDR3 length is 14 residues. CDR1 and CDR2 from the germline V gene are KGHDR and SFDVKD. The CDR3 sequence is CATSDPHRTGELFF. The CDR3, as DNA: TGTGCCACCAGTGACCCTCACCGAACCGGGGAGCTGTTTTTT.

V gene TRBV6-1 combines with J gene TRBJ1-5; 7 nucleotides line up with TRBD1. Unmatched junction bases numbered 5, after V lost 6 bases and J lost 0 bases. Germline V lookup: CDR1 MNHNS, CDR2 SASEGT. The CDR3 sequence is 15 residues long. CDR3 amino acids: CASSHRGYSNQPQHF. In nucleotides, the CDR3 is TGTGCCAGCAGCCACAGGGGTTATAGCAATCAGCCCCAGCATTTT.

V and J are TRBV9 and TRBJ2-1; 7 nucleotides match TRBD2. The CDR3 is 14 amino acids. V was clipped by 4 bases and J by 6 bases; unmatched bases: 7. Looked up from germline, CDR1 is SGDLS and CDR2 is YYNGEE. The CDR3, as DNA: TGTGCCAGCAGCCAACTACAGCGGGGCAATGAGCAGTTCTTC. It specifies CASSQLQRGNEQFF.

This clonotype was observed at least ten times. This chain connects TRBV7-2 to TRBJ2-1; no clear D. V lost 1 base and J lost 5, with 6 bases in between. The germline V gene encodes CDR1 SGHTA and CDR2 FQGNSA. This CDR3 has 13 residues. The CDR3 sequence is CASSLGVNNEQFF. In DNA form, the CDR3 reads TGTGCCAGCAGCTTAGGTGTGAACAATGAGCAGTTCTTC.

This chain links TRBV3-1 with TRBJ2-7; D unresolved. Germline loops: CDR1 LGHDT, CDR2 YNNKEL (reference sequence). The CDR3 extends over 14 amino acids. The ends were cut back, 0 bases at V and 3 bases at J, with 9 bases in the middle. CDR3 residues: CASSQENSDYEQYF. The CDR3 DNA reads TGTGCCAGCAGCCAAGAAAACAGTGACTACGAGCAGTACTTC.

CDR3 sequence reads: CASSQRQGSGIVDSPLHF. For the CDR3, the DNA is TGCGCCAGCAGCCAAAGACAGGGGTCTGGCATTGTGGATTCACCCCTCCACTTT. This chain joins TRBV4-3 and TRBJ1-6, with TRBD1 identical over 8 bases. J lost 8 bases, V lost 2 bases, and 14 bases had no gene match. The germline V gene encodes CDR1 LGHNA and CDR2 YSLEER. The CDR3 consists of 18 residues.

This clonotype has ten or more counts. As DNA, the CDR3 is TGTGCCAGCAGACCAGGGAGGCAAAACTATGGCTACACCTTC. It is translated as CASRPGRQNYGYTF. The rearrangement uses TRBV6-2 or TRBV6-3 and TRBJ1-2; weak D call: TRBD1 (5 bases). Germline CDR1 and CDR2: MNHEY and SVGEGT. This CDR3 is 14 amino acids long. V dropped 6 bases and J dropped 2 bases, with 13 bases sitting between them.

This clonotype was seen ten or more times. The chain has TRBV10-3 and TRBJ2-7; D may be TRBD2 (5 bases). CDR1 ENHRY and CDR2 SYGVKD come from the germline V gene. Trimming took 4 bases from V and 5 from J, leaving 15 bases between them. This CDR3 has 14 amino acids. CDR3 sequence reads: CAISASSGVHEQYF. The DNA for the CDR3 is TGTGCCATCAGTGCCTCCTCCGGGGTACACGAGCAGTACTTC.

This clonotype was recorded at least ten times. V and J are TRBV12-3 or TRBV12-4 and TRBJ1-2; D gene ambiguous. V dropped 6 bases and J dropped 4 bases, with 9 bases sitting between them. The CDR3 length is 12 residues. The CDR3 sequence: CASRVVGYGYTF. CDR3 coding DNA: TGTGCCAGCAGGGTAGTGGGCTATGGCTACACCTTC.

This clonotype was observed many times. The chain has TRBV24-1 and TRBJ1-2; D is undetermined. The length of the CDR3 is 12 residues. Germline CDR1 and CDR2: KGHDR and SFDVKD. Deletions cut 4 bases from V and 7 bases from J, with 9 bases between. The CDR3 coding sequence is TGTGCCACCAGTGAAAGACTTGGTGGCTACACCTTC. Translated, it gives CATSERLGGYTF.